A selection of T cell receptor beta chains follows, all from one sample in a study of CXCR3-negative and CXCR3-positive naive CD8 T cells. Using the 5' RACE reads, TCRdb records one entry per CDR3 protein without DNA. The table lists about 110,000 distinct CDR3 sequences. The specimen sequenced was naive CXCR3+ CD8+ T cells from blood. The receptors were gathered from a human donor in good health. Some clones in this sample may be carry-over from other donors' samples. Both conserved end residues are part of each CDR3.

J gene: TRBJ2-3
V gene: TRBV12-3/TRBV12-4
CDR3 protein: CASSFGSDTQYF

J gene: TRBJ2-1
V gene: TRBV29-1
CDR3 protein: CSVELAGNEQFF

J gene: TRBJ2-4
V gene: TRBV27
CDR3 protein: CASSGFRGTKNIQYF

J gene: TRBJ2-1
V gene: TRBV4-1
CDR3 protein: CASSQGRAKANEQFF

J gene: TRBJ1-5
V gene: TRBV29-1
CDR3 protein: CSVGAGTGVEQPQHF

J gene: TRBJ2-3
V gene: TRBV3-1
CDR3 protein: CASSQGERPDTQYF

J gene: TRBJ1-1
V gene: TRBV5-6
CDR3 protein: CASSFRTGATEAFF

J gene: TRBJ1-2
V gene: TRBV7-9
CDR3 protein: CASSLSTGDRHNYGYTF

J gene: TRBJ2-1
V gene: TRBV15
CDR3 protein: CATSREGPYNEQFF

J gene: TRBJ2-1
V gene: TRBV14
CDR3 protein: CASSRTNEQFF

J gene: TRBJ2-1
V gene: TRBV12-3/TRBV12-4
CDR3 protein: CASSRRDAQGASGISPIYNEQFF

J gene: TRBJ1-1
V gene: TRBV7-9
CDR3 protein: CASSSDRNTEAFF

J gene: TRBJ2-7
V gene: TRBV5-6
CDR3 protein: CASSFGTDSYEQYF

J gene: TRBJ2-5
V gene: TRBV7-3
CDR3 protein: CASSLMRGQETQYF

J gene: TRBJ2-1
V gene: TRBV6-5
CDR3 protein: CASRYNGHNEQFF

J gene: TRBJ2-7
V gene: TRBV20-1
CDR3 protein: CSARWMGGDEQYF

J gene: TRBJ2-7
V gene: TRBV29-1
CDR3 protein: CSVLGEGSSYEQYF

J gene: TRBJ2-7
V gene: TRBV29-1
CDR3 protein: CSVDGSGAYEQYF

J gene: TRBJ1-1
V gene: TRBV7-3
CDR3 protein: CASSLLDRNTEAFF

J gene: TRBJ2-7
V gene: TRBV7-8
CDR3 protein: CASSLGQIYEQYF

J gene: TRBJ1-1
V gene: TRBV5-1
CDR3 protein: CASRATNTEAFF

J gene: TRBJ1-1
V gene: TRBV7-6
CDR3 protein: CASSLYSGGAFF

J gene: TRBJ1-2
V gene: TRBV7-9
CDR3 protein: CASSLVGSGTYGYTF

J gene: TRBJ2-5
V gene: TRBV28
CDR3 protein: CANSPTGGKETQYF

J gene: TRBJ1-2
V gene: TRBV4-1
CDR3 protein: CASSQEGQGYGYTF

J gene: TRBJ2-7
V gene: TRBV7-9
CDR3 protein: CASSLQARDRGTEQYF

J gene: TRBJ2-1
V gene: TRBV20-1
CDR3 protein: CSARTGRGWEQFF

J gene: TRBJ2-7
V gene: TRBV29-1
CDR3 protein: CSVKRTNRGTYYEQYF